The next 16 T cell receptor beta chains were all read from a single sample in a study of blood T cell repertoires in COVID-19. Clones were sequenced by immunoSEQ multiplex PCR, and TCRdb holds only the in-frame ones, with some missing. The profile covers approximately 140,000 clones, with about four fifths appearing a single time and 8.8% taken by the ten largest. Sequenced: peripheral blood. The origin of the receptors is an elderly woman in a cohort sampled during active or convalescent COVID-19.

The chain carries TRBV6-4 and TRBJ2-3; D is uncertain. The CDR3 covers 13 residues. Trimming stripped 2 bases from V and 0 bases from J, with 3 bases between. Per the germline V gene, CDR1 is MRHNA and CDR2 is SNTAGT. The CDR3 DNA follows: TGTGCCAGCAGTGACCAGAGCACAGATACGCAGTATTTT. Translating it yields CASSDQSTDTQYF.

This clone has only one observation. The chain carries TRBV4-3 and TRBJ2-3; no clear D. This CDR3 region has 16 residues. V lost 0 bases and J lost 6, with 16 bases in between. Germline assignment: CDR1 LGHNA and CDR2 YSLEER. The CDR3 coding sequence is TGCGCCAGCAGCCAAGATGTCGCGGTCCTCGGGGATACGCAGTATTTT. It codes for CASSQDVAVLGDTQYF.

This clone was seen a handful of times. The rearrangement uses TRBV28 and TRBJ1-4, with 9 bases matching TRBD1. This CDR3 has 15 amino acids. Losses at the gene ends were 6 bases for V and 10 bases for J; bases not matched to a gene: 12. Germline CDR1 MDHEN, CDR2 SYDVKM. DNA of the CDR3: TGTGCCAGCAGCGTGAACAGGGGGCGCGGGGTAAAACTGTTTTTT. It is translated as CASSVNRGRGVKLFF. The entire variable domain, with the rest obtained from reference TRBV28 and TRBJ1-4, is as follows: DVKVTQSSRYLVKRTGEKVFLECVQDMDHENMFWYRQDPGLGLRLIYFSYDVKMKEKGDIPEGYSVSREKKERFSLILESASTNQTSMYLCASSVNRGRGVKLFFGSGTQLSVL.

V usage is TRBV6-5 and J usage is TRBJ1-2; 8 bases match TRBD1. Unmatched junction bases numbered 8, after V lost 6 bases and J lost 8 bases. The CDR3 runs 13 residues. From germline, CDR1 is MNHEY and CDR2 SVGAGI. The CDR3 nucleotides are TGTGCCAGCAGGACCCCGACAGGGGACGGCTACACCTTC. Translated, it gives CASRTPTGDGYTF.

V usage is TRBV10-3 and J usage is TRBJ2-2; 7 bases are shared with TRBD1. Germline values: CDR1 ENHRY, CDR2 SYGVKD. Unmatched junction bases numbered 15, after V lost 4 bases and J lost 7 bases. CDR3 length: 17 amino acids. The CDR3 DNA reads as TGTGCCATCAGTGCCCTAACGGACAGGAGAGATGGCGGGGAGCTGTTTTTT. It yields the protein CAISALTDRRDGGELFF.

V gene TRBV18 combines with J gene TRBJ2-3; D may be TRBD2 (6 bases). This CDR3 region has 15 residues. Germline V gene lookup returns CDR1 KGHSH and CDR2 LQKENI. Between the trimmed V and J ends, which lost 3 bases and 4 bases, there was a span of 14 bases. CDR3 protein: CASSPAGTGADTQYF. In nucleotides, the CDR3 is TGTGCCAGCTCACCTGCGGGGACGGGCGCAGATACGCAGTATTTT.

The chain uses TRBV4-3 and TRBJ1-1; D not certain. V lost 4 bases and J 1 base, leaving 13 bases between the germline ends. The CDR3 spans 15 residues. CDR1 is LGHNA and CDR2 is YSLEER in the germline V gene. For the CDR3, the DNA is TGCGCCAGCAGCCCCATAGACAACCGGAACACTGAAGCTTTCTTT. Protein sequence: CASSPIDNRNTEAFF.

The chain combines TRBV19 with TRBJ1-1, with unresolved D. V was trimmed by 6 bases and J by 0 bases, leaving 8 bases between them. Germline assignment: CDR1 LNHDA and CDR2 SQIVND (reference sequence). CDR3 length: 13 amino acids. The CDR3, as DNA: TGTGCCAGTAGCCTTAGCTTGAACACTGAAGCTTTCTTT. It encodes CASSLSLNTEAFF.

V and J are TRBV27 and TRBJ2-2, with D possibly TRBD1 on 6 matching bases. V was clipped by 4 bases and J by 7 bases, with 13 bases between them. Germline loops: CDR1 MNHEY, CDR2 SMNVEV (reference sequence). CDR3 length: 14 amino acids. The CDR3 coding sequence is TGTGCCAGCAGTTCTAGGGGGTACGGCGGGGAGCTGTTTTTT. Protein product: CASSSRGYGGELFF.

The gene calls are TRBV29-1 and TRBJ2-5; 7 bases are a match to TRBD1. V shed 7 bases, J shed 6 bases, and the junction held 8 bases outside the gene matches. From germline, CDR1 is SQVTM and CDR2 ANQGSEA. The CDR3 covers 12 residues. The CDR3 DNA reads TGCAGCGCCTACTCAGGGGGTCAGACCCAGTACTTC. This encodes CSAYSGGQTQYF. The complete variable domain, with remaining parts taken from reference TRBV29-1 and TRBJ2-5, reads SAVISQKPSRDICQRGTSLTIQCQVDSQVTMMFWYRQQPGQSLTLIATANQGSEATYESGFVIDKFPISRPNLTFSTLTVSNMSPEDSSIYLCSAYSGGQTQYFGPGTRLLVL.

The rearrangement uses TRBV27 and TRBJ1-2, with 10 nucleotides matching TRBD1. Germline CDR1 is MNHEY and CDR2 is SMNVEV (reference sequence). There are 17 residues in the CDR3. V dropped 0 bases and J dropped 2; count of bases not matched to a gene: 6. The CDR3 loop reads CASSLSGGQGHNYGYTF. The DNA for the CDR3 is TGTGCCAGCAGTTTATCAGGGGGACAGGGGCACAACTATGGCTACACCTTC.

The rearrangement joins TRBV11-3 to TRBJ2-5; D is perhaps TRBD2 (5 bases). V lost 6 bases and J lost 3, with 14 bases in between. Per the germline V gene, CDR1 is SGHNT and CDR2 is YENEEA. The CDR3 length is 14 residues. CDR3 protein: CASSRSPGEETQYF. CDR3 bases: TGTGCCAGCAGTCGCTCTCCCGGGGAAGAGACCCAGTACTTC.

This clone was counted between two and nine times. The same CDR3 can be traced to other DNA sequences in this sample. V is TRBV5-4 and J is TRBJ1-1, with 7 positions matching TRBD1. The junction had 4 bases not matched to a gene; V was cut back by 0 bases and J by 5 bases. Germline lookup yields CDR1 SGHNT and CDR2 YYREEE (reference sequence). CDR3 size: 14 residues. The CDR3 DNA follows: TGTGCCAGCAGCTTGGGACAGGGTGGGACTGAAGCTTTCTTT. This codes for CASSLGQGGTEAFF.

The rearrangement links TRBV2 to TRBJ2-7; D gene uncertain. Germline V gene lookup returns CDR1 SNHLY and CDR2 FYNNEI. The CDR3 covers 13 residues. V lost 1 base to trimming and J lost 4 bases, with 8 bases between them. The CDR3 DNA follows: TGTGCCAGCAGTGAAGACGGTCAATACGAGCAGTACTTC. This gives the protein CASSEDGQYEQYF.

With respect to this clone: The sample holds other DNA sequences that translate to the same CDR3. This chain connects TRBV6-5 to TRBJ2-3, with D perhaps matching TRBD2 (6 bases). Germline V gives CDR1 MNHEY, CDR2 SVGAGI. Between the trimmed V and J ends, which lost 6 bases and 3 bases, there was a span of 10 bases. This CDR3 spans 13 amino acids. The CDR3 DNA follows: TGTGCCAGCAGACGGGACTTTACAGATACGCAGTATTTT. Its translation is CASRRDFTDTQYF.

The chain couples TRBV3-1 (or the pseudogene TRBV3-2) to TRBJ1-4; D not resolved. CDR1 and CDR2 (germline): LGHDT, YNNKEL (reference sequence). V was pared by 6 bases and J by 0 bases, with 14 bases between. The CDR3 is made up of 16 amino acids. In DNA, the CDR3 is TGTGCCAGCAGTCCGAGGCTACCTGCAACTAATGAAAAACTGTTTTTT. Amino acids: CASSPRLPATNEKLFF.